The present entry profiles one TCR beta chain with its context. Its antigen is unidentified. These data come from a study of vaccination effects on CD4 cells after COVID-19. General study findings and limits: Convalescent patients numbered few in the study; early post-infection timepoints were missing entirely. The vaccine-induced clones of healthy vaccinees included only 1 of 255 that cross-reacted with common cold coronaviruses.

TCRdb's copy holds only in-frame clones and misses some; the assay was immunoSEQ multiplex PCR. Here the sample spans around 60,000 clones, 73% being singletons. The CDR3 spans 13 residues. Trimming left V 4 bases short and J 2 bases short, with 10 bases between. Germline CDR1 reads GTSNPN; CDR2 reads SVGIG (reference sequence). After expansion with viral peptide pools in the ViraFEST assay, antigen-specific CD4+ T cells were sequenced. Upon completion of under eleven days in culture, CD4+ T cells were isolated. Each participant was administered two doses of either the BNT162b2 or the mRNA-1273 vaccine. Having tested negative for nucleocapsid antibodies, the vaccine recipients showed no prior SARS-CoV-2 infection. The researchers cultured fewer than 2.5 million PBMC per well with about 10 IU/ml IL-2 and roughly 9.4 ug/ml peptides.

This TCR derives from a human donor who received a COVID-19 vaccine. The genes are TRBV30 and TRBJ2-3, with unresolved D. This material consisted of CD4+ T cells from PBMCs cultured with HCoV-229E spike peptides, taken after COVID-19 vaccination. CDR3 in amino acids: CAWNRQNTDTQYF. CDR3 DNA sequence: TGTGCCTGGAACAGACAAAACACAGATACGCAGTATTTT.